This entry concerns a single T cell receptor beta chain. Its antigen has not been determined. Base-call qualities are not available, and no considerably larger clone is one nucleotide away. Reading the germline V gene gives CDR1 SGHDN and CDR2 FVKESK. Including cysteine and phenylalanine, the CDR3 has 12 amino acids. Only the CDR3 region is kept as DNA, spanning 36 bases read in frame from base 1. V loses 7 bases of germline sequence and J loses 1 base, and the interval between the two ends is 6 bases. TCR CDR3 regions were amplified from genomic DNA by multiplex PCR using the deep immunoSEQ assay. For each cell subset, the extracted genomic DNA was distributed evenly across all wells of several immunoSEQ 96-well plates, and each plate served as one replicate. For sorted subsets, each replicate PCR was loaded with 200 ng genomic DNA, equivalent to 30,000 or so T cell genomes. The purified libraries were quantified using a Qubit 3.0 fluorometer, sized with a Bioanalyzer 2100, and then quantified again using the KAPA Library Quantification kit. Every immunoSEQ 96-well plate was sequenced on a dedicated single-read 150-cycle Illumina NextSeq 550 flow cell. The source study handled its data this way. Because only junctional sequences without quality scores were contained in the immunoSEQ output, filtering matching that applied to full-length reads could not be performed. Sequences were annotated with PyIR, a Python wrapper for IgBLAST v1.9, using IMGT germline references to assign V/J genes and CDR3. Reads were filtered out if the reads had weak V/J assignments (E-value above 1e-6), no CDR3, stop codons, out-of-frame junctions, or ambiguous translated residues. V3J clonotypes were defined as sequences sharing an identical inferred V gene, J gene, and CDR3 amino acid sequence. Percentage overlap between repertoires was calculated by dividing the number of shared unique clonotypes by the size of the smaller repertoire. Three approaches were used to assess repertoire richness: RTK rarefaction, the Chao1 estimator, and Recon v2.1 estimates of unobserved clonotypes. For all TCRbeta clonotypes obtained by the gDNA method from a few donors, generation probabilities were computed with OLGA. Entries here come from immuneACCESS through TCRdb and include only in-frame sequences with V and J called. Some clones fail to appear in such tables; in the studies checked, an unresolved V gene covers under half of the shortfall, and the cause of the remainder is unknown. V, J and clone size were drawn from that table, and D and trimming were deduced from the DNA. The sample table contains 2 million to 2.5 million clones; only one count was recorded for about 95% of them. The ten largest clonotypes hold 0.13% of the sample.

The data are from a study of shared clonotypes between healthy human individuals (TCRdb year 2020). With respect to the entire study: Three men and two women, aged 18 to 49 years, made up the cohort. For each donor, CD4 naive and CD4 memory were each given three plates, CD8 naive was given two plates, and CD8 memory was given one plate. Blood TCR repertoires of a handful of healthy adults were deeply sequenced to estimate repertoire size and the extent of clonotype sharing between individuals. Different laboratories and diverse techniques were used to prepare libraries and sequence TCR repertoires, to increase sequencing depth and limit assay-specific biases. Leukapheresis yielded between about 0.85 and 10 billion PBMCs per donor.

General findings and caveats noted by the study authors: Incomplete sequencing was indicated by rarefaction of sorted-subset datasets, despite the large sequencing depth. Based on pairwise subsampling, the degree of clonotype sharing among donors was expected to be affected by sequencing depth. Naive subsets generally had larger estimated clonotype richness than memory subsets did. Sampling was limited to blood, and TCR repertoires in tissue likely differ from TCR repertoires in blood. Because the study included only a small number of donors, the genetic and exposure-history diversity represented was limited. Sharing across a few donors was observed for about 4.8% of naive CD4, over 3% of naive CD8, 2% to 2.5% of memory CD4, and less than 0.45% of memory CD8 clonotypes. Clonotypes shared by all four sorted-subset donors showed higher generation probabilities than non-shared clonotypes.

The donors were healthy, HIV-negative adults who had no recently reported acute infections or vaccinations. Every donor was a Caucasian adult residing in Nashville, Tennessee, USA. CD4+ T cells were enriched by magnetic negative selection, after which naive cells were positively selected on CD45RA and the negative fraction was taken as the memory subset. Blood was obtained by leukapheresis, after which PBMCs were separated by Ficoll-Histopaque density gradient centrifugation and cryopreserved in liquid nitrogen vapor phase. Purity and quantity of every magnetically sorted T cell population were checked by analytical flow cytometry. Genomic DNA was isolated from every sorted fraction and measured by UV absorbance on a Nanodrop 2000c.

Sequencing was carried out using naive CD4+ T cells sorted from blood. The cell subset or site label, as the study defines it: CD45RA+ positively selected. The receptor was derived from a man younger than 35 in good health. The chain is encoded by TRBV14 joined to TRBJ2-3; the D gene cannot be resolved reliably. The nucleotide sequence reads as follows: TGTGCCAGCACTGCGGGCACAGATACGCAGTATTTT. Translation gives CASTAGTDTQYF.